These 9 T cell receptor delta chains were sequenced from one sample in a study of delta chains in infants with herpesvirus infections. Gamma-chain- and delta-chain-specific primers converted PBMC RNA into TCR cDNA. TCRdb re-processed the RT-PCR reads via CATT. The sample consists of fewer than 600 delta-chain clones, under 70% of them appearing once. This sample comprised peripheral blood, obtained at time point 4 of longitudinal follow-up. The receptors were sampled from a human donor who was a Ugandan infant, either HIV-exposed or HIV-unexposed (not recorded which).

This clone was seen only a few times. A far more abundant clone sits one base away, making this likely a read error. The chain uses TRDV2 and TRDJ1, with 13 bases lining up with TRDD3. The CDR3 length is 17 residues. V trimming: 3 bases; J trimming: 6 bases; junction bases outside the gene matches: 12. Germline CDR1 and CDR2: GEAIGNYY and EKD. The CDR3 DNA follows: TGTGCCTGTGACCTACTGGGGGATACGGTAGGGACCAATAAACTCATCTTT. Translated: CACDLLGDTVGTNKLIF.

A note on this clone: One base separates it from a far larger clone, so it is likely a read error. Other DNA sequences of this sample code for an identical CDR3. V is TRDV3 and J is TRDJ1; the match to TRDD3 covers 9 bases. This CDR3 spans 14 amino acids. Trimming took 1 base from V and 1 from J; bases not matched to a gene: 4. CDR1 is TVYSNPD and CDR2 is GDNSRS in the germline V gene (reference sequence). CDR3 protein: CAFTWGITTDKLIF. In nucleotides, the CDR3 is TGTGCCTTTACCTGGGGGATTACCACCGATAAACTCATCTTT.

The table lists this clone with a count of one. This is likely an artifact of a read error, given a far larger clone one base away. In DNA, the CDR3 is TGTGCCTGTGACGTACTGGGGGATACGGTAGGGACCGATAAACTCATCTTT. Translating it yields CACDVLGDTVGTDKLIF. The genes are TRDV2 and TRDJ1, with 13 bases fitting TRDD3. The CDR3 runs 17 residues. The J segment lost 2 bases and the V segment lost 3 bases, leaving 8 bases of the junction unmatched. Germline V gene lookup returns CDR1 GEAIGNYY and CDR2 EKD.

On this clone: The likely explanation is a read error, given a far larger clone one base away. The CDR3 coding sequence is TGTGCCTCCGTCGGCTTGGGGGAGGTCGGACTCATCTTT. Residues: CASVGLGEVGLIF. The rearrangement links TRDV3 to TRDJ1, with 7 bases identical to TRDD3. V was pared by 4 bases and J by 10 bases, with 15 bases of the junction left unmatched. The germline gives CDR1 TVYSNPD, CDR2 GDNSRS (reference sequence). The CDR3 sequence is 13 residues long.

Comment on this clone: With only one base between it and a far larger clone, this is likely a read error. V and J are TRDV1 and TRDJ1, with 13 nucleotides matching TRDD3. The CDR3 is made up of 25 amino acids. Trimming at V came to 3 bases and at J to 0 bases, leaving 28 bases not matched to a gene. The germline CDR1 and CDR2 sequences are TSWWSYY and QGS. The CDR3 sequence is CALGDPLGACGLHTGGYVNTDKLIF. The CDR3, as DNA: TGTGCTCTTGGGGATCCCCTGGGAGCCTGTGGCCTCCACACTGGGGGATACGTTAACACCGATAAACTCATCTTT.

As regards this clone: A far larger clone is just one base off, so this is likely a read error. This CDR3 is also generated by other DNA sequences in the sample. The chain has TRDV1 and TRDJ1; TRDD3 matches at 10 bases. The CDR3 is made up of 25 amino acids. Germline values: CDR1 TSWWSYY, CDR2 QGS. V dropped 2 bases and J dropped 0; count of bases not matched to a gene: 30. The CDR3, as DNA: TGTGCTCTTGGGGAAATAGTCCTTCGAGGGGATCATACTGGGGGATTTTTGGCGTACACCGATAAACTCATCTTT. Translation: CALGEIVLRGDHTGGFLAYTDKLIF.

This chain links TRDV2 with TRDJ3, with TRDD3 matching 11 bases. The germline V gene has CDR1 GEAIGNYY and CDR2 EKD. The CDR3 extends over 19 amino acids. J lost 0 bases, V lost 3 bases, and 6 bases had no gene match. The CDR3 DNA reads TGTGCCTGTGACGCGATGGGGGATACGCGCTCCTGGGACACCCGACAGATGTTTTTC. Amino acid sequence: CACDAMGDTRSWDTRQMFF.

This clone showed up just a few times. It differs at one base from a far larger clone, so likely a read error. The gene calls are TRDV1 and TRDJ1; the match to TRDD3 covers 10 bases. The CDR3 is made up of 21 amino acids. Per the germline V gene, CDR1 is TSWWSYY and CDR2 is QGS. Losses at the gene ends were 2 bases for V and 3 bases for J; bases not matched to a gene: 21. The CDR3 region is CALGEWVRASPLLGDSDKLIF. CDR3 bases: TGTGCTCTTGGGGAATGGGTCCGGGCATCCCCATTACTGGGGGATTCCGATAAACTCATCTTT.

The gene calls are TRDV1 and TRDJ1; TRDD2 is a possible D gene (6 bases). The CDR3 length is 20 residues. In germline, CDR1 is TSWWSYY, CDR2 QGS. V lost 5 bases, J lost 1 base, and 29 bases lay in between. CDR3 residues: CALGSRGSYGWERRTDKLIF. For the CDR3, the DNA is TGTGCTCTTGGGTCCCGTGGGTCCTACGGCTGGGAAAGGCGCACCGATAAACTCATCTTT.